This T cell receptor (beta chain) was obtained from a study of control samples from healthy donors and cancer patients. Profiled with immunoSEQ multiplex PCR; TCRdb holds only in-frame clones, not every one. The table includes about 140,000 clones, roughly 94% detected once. The sample holds one count of this clone. The CDR3 contains 13 residues. V gave up 6 bases and J gave up 5 bases; unmatched junction bases: 6. CDR1 MNHEY and CDR2 SVGAGI come from the germline V gene. The chain recombines TRBV6-5 with TRBJ1-2, with TRBD1 matching over 7 bases. The clonotype was recovered from a man between 40 and 49 years old in good health. Sequencing input: blood. For the CDR3, the DNA is TGTGCCAGCAGCCCCGGACAGGCATATGGCTACACCTTC. Translating gives CASSPGQAYGYTF.